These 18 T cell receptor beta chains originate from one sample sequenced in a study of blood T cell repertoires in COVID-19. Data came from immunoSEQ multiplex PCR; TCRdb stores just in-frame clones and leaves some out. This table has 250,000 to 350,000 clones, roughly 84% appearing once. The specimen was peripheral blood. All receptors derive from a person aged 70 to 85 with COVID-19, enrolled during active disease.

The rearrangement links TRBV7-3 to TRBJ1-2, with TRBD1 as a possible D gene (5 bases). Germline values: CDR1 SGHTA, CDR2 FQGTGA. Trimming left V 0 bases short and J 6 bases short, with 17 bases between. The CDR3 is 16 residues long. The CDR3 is CASSLTGGLQSNGYTF. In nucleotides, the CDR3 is TGTGCCAGCAGCTTAACGGGGGGATTACAGAGCAATGGCTACACCTTC.

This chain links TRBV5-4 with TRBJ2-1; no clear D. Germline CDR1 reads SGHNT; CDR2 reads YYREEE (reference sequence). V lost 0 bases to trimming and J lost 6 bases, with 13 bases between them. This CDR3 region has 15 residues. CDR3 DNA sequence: TGTGCCAGCAGCTTGGACCCCCCGAGTAGCAATGAGCAGTTCTTC. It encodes CASSLDPPSSNEQFF.

CDR3 amino acids: CASSMGQGRFGTQYF. CDR3 nucleotide sequence: TGTGCCAGCAGCATGGGACAGGGCCGCTTCGGGACCCAGTACTTC. This chain connects TRBV11-2 to TRBJ2-5, with 9 bases aligning to TRBD1. The CDR3 length is 15 residues. Germline CDR1 reads SGHAT; CDR2 reads FQNNGV. V lost 5 bases and J lost 7; bases outside the gene matches: 11.

CDR3 DNA: TGCGCCAGCAGCCAAGATCAAAGGGGGGGCCGCACCGGGGAGCTGTTTTTT. The encoded protein is CASSQDQRGGRTGELFF. This chain joins TRBV4-1 and TRBJ2-2, with a tentative D call TRBD2 (7 bases). Per the germline V gene, CDR1 is MGHRA and CDR2 is YSYEKL. V was shortened by 0 bases and J by 4 bases, with 15 bases between the two germline ends. The CDR3 spans 17 residues.

The CDR3 is CASSLSRGFGNEQFF. The CDR3, as DNA: TGTGCCAGCAGTTTATCAAGGGGATTCGGCAATGAGCAGTTCTTC. The chain carries TRBV27 and TRBJ2-1, with D perhaps matching TRBD1 (5 bases). The CDR3 spans 15 residues. Trimming removed 0 bases from V and 6 bases from J, with 12 bases in between. The germline gives CDR1 MNHEY, CDR2 SMNVEV (reference sequence).

CDR3 in DNA: TGTGCAACGACAGGGTTCGAATCCTACGAGCAGTACTTC. Amino acids: CATTGFESYEQYF. The genes are TRBV10-3 and TRBJ2-7; 7 bases match TRBD1. The CDR3 spans 13 residues. In germline, CDR1 is ENHRY, CDR2 SYGVKD.

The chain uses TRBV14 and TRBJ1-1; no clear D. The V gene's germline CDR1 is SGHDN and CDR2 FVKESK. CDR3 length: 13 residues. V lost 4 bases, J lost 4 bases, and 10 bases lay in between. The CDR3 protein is CASSLTTGTEAFF. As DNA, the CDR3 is TGTGCCAGCAGCCTGACGACGGGCACTGAAGCTTTCTTT. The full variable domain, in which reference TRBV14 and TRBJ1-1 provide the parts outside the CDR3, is EAGVTQFPSHSVIEKGQTVTLRCDPISGHDNLYWYRRVMGKEIKFLLHFVKESKQDESGMPNNRFLAERTGGTYSTLKVQPAELEDSGVYFCASSLTTGTEAFFGQGTRLTVV.

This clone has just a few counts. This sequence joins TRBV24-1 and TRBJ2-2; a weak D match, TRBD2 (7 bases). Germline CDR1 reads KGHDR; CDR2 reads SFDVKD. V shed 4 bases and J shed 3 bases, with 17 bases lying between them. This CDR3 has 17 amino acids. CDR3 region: CATSDPEGGLYTGELFF. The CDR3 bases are TGTGCCACCAGTGACCCTGAGGGGGGGCTGTACACCGGGGAGCTGTTTTTT.

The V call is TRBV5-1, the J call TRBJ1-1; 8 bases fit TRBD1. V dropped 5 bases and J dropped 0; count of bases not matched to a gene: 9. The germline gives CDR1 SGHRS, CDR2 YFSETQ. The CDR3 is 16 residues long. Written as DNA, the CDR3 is TGCGCCAGCAGATACCACAGGGGGGTCATGAACACTGAAGCTTTCTTT. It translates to CASRYHRGVMNTEAFF.

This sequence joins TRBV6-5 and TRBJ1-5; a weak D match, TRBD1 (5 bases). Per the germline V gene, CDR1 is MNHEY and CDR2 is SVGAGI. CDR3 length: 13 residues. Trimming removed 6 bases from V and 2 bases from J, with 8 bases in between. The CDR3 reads CASRGRGNQPQHF. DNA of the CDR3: TGTGCCAGCAGAGGCAGGGGCAATCAGCCCCAGCATTTT.

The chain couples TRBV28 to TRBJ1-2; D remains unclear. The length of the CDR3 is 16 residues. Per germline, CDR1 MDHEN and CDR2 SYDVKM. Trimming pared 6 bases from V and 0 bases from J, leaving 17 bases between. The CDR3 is CASSRRFGNANYGYTF. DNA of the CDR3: TGTGCCAGCAGCCGGCGGTTCGGTAACGCTAACTATGGCTACACCTTC.

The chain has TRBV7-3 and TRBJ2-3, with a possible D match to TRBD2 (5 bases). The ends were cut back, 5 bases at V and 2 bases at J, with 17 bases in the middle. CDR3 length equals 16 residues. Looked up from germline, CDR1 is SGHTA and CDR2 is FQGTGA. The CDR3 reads CASSLRRGLFTDTQYF. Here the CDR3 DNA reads TGTGCCAGCAGCCTCCGCCGGGGTCTGTTCACAGATACGCAGTATTTT.

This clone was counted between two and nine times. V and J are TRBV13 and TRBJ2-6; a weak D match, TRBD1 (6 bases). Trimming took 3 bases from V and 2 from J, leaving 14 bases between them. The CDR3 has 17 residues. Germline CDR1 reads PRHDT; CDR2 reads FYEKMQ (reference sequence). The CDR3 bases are TGTGCCAGCAGCTTGGGACACCGTCGTACTGGGGCCAACGTCCTGACTTTC. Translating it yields CASSLGHRRTGANVLTF. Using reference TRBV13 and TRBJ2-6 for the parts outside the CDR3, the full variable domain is AAGVIQSPRHLIKEKRETATLKCYPIPRHDTVYWYQQGPGQDPQFLISFYEKMQSDKGSIPDRFSAQQFSDYHSELNMSSLELGDSALYFCASSLGHRRTGANVLTFGAGSRLTVL.

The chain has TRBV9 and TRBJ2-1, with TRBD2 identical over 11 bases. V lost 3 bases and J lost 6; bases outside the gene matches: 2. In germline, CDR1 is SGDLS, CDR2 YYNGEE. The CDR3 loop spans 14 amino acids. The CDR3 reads CASSATSGVNEQFF. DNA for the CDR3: TGTGCCAGCAGCGCGACTAGCGGGGTCAATGAGCAGTTCTTC.

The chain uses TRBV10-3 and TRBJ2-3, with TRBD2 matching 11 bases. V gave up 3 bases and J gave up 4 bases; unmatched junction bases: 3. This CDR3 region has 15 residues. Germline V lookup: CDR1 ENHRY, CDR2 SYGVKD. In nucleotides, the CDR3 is TGTGCCATCAGTGATATAGCGGGGGGGCCAGATACGCAGTATTTT. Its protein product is CAISDIAGGPDTQYF.

CDR3 nucleotides: TGTGCCAGCAGTTTAATGGGACAGATAGGTAATGAAAAACTGTTTTTT. Its translation: CASSLMGQIGNEKLFF. The rearrangement uses TRBV27 and TRBJ1-4; TRBD1 aligns across 7 bases. There are 16 residues in the CDR3. CDR1 MNHEY and CDR2 SMNVEV come from the germline V gene (reference sequence). J gave up 4 bases and V 2 bases, and 7 bases lay outside the gene matches.

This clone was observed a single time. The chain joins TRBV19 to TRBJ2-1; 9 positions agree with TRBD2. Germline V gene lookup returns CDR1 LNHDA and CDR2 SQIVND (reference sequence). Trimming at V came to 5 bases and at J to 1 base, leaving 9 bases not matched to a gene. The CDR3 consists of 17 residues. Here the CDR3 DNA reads TGTGCCAGTAGTTGGGCGGGGGGGCCGGTTTCCTACAATGAGCAGTTCTTC. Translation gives CASSWAGGPVSYNEQFF.

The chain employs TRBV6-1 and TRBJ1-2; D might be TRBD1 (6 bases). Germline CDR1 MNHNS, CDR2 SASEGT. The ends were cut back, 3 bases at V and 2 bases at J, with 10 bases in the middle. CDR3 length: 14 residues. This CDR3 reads CASSDSGTNYGYTF. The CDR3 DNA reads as TGTGCCAGCAGTGATTCAGGGACAAACTATGGCTACACCTTC.